The entry that follows covers one T cell receptor (beta chain) sequence. Antigen: not known. This specimen comes from a study of T cell responses to AZD1222 COVID-19 vaccine. Study-level information: Second-dose recipients at about 4 or about 12 weeks were treated as one pooled group. General study points: Rises in breadth and depth of Spike-specific TCRs came after two AZD1222 doses. Sampled repertoires all dated from after the peak T cell response.

Method: immunoSEQ multiplex PCR; TCRdb's copy keeps in-frame clones and lacks some. The table has some 130,000 clones, 80% to 90% seen once. Germline V gene data show CDR1 as MNHEY and CDR2 as SVGAGI. This CDR3 has 13 residues. The V end lost 11 bases, the J end lost 7 bases, and 17 bases lay between the germline ends. Here the sequenced sample was peripheral blood, taken on day 0 of AZD1222 vaccination. The receptor comes from an adult in good health. The V gene is TRBV6-5, the J gene TRBJ1-4; D perhaps matches TRBD1 (6 bases). The DNA for the CDR3 is TGTGCCCCCAGGCGGTCAGGGGTTGAAAAACTGTTTTTT. It codes for CAPRRSGVEKLFF.